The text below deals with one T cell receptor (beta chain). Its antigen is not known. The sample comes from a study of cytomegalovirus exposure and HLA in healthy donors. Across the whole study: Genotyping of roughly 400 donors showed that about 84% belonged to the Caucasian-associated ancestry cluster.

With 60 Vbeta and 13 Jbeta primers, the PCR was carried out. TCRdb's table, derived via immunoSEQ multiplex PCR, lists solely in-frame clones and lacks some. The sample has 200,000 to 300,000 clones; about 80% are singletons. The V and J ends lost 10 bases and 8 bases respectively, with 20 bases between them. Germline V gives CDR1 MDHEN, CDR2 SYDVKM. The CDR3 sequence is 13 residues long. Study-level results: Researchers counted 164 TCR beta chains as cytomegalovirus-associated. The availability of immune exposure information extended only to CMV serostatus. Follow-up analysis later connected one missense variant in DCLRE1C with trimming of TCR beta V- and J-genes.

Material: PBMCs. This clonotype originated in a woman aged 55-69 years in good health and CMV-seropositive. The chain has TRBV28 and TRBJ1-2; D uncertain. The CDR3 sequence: CATLIGETRGYTF. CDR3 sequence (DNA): TGTGCCACCCTGATTGGGGAGACGCGGGGCTACACCTTC.